A selection of T cell receptor beta chains follows, all from one sample in a study of T cells in Graves' hyperthyroidism and ophthalmopathy. TCRdb recomputed calls from the multiplex PCR reads with MiXCR, one row per CDR3 protein. The sample holds about 600,000 distinct CDR3 sequences, around 16% seen once. Sequencing used blood. The receptors come from a woman aged 40 to 55 with Graves' ophthalmopathy. Each CDR3 is given with its conserved first and last residue. D genes are given only for firm matches. Rows give clone size only sometimes, using once, few, many, or a class for an expanded clone.

clone size,D gene,V gene,J gene,CDR3 protein,CDR3 DNA
many,TRBD1,TRBV2,TRBJ2-2,CASGTGGLNTGELFF,TGTGCCAGCGGGACAGGGGGGTTGAACACCGGGGAGCTGTTTTTT
NA,NA,TRBV29-1,TRBJ2-7,CSVEGLGSSYEQYF,TGCAGCGTTGAAGGCCTCGGGAGCTCCTACGAGCAGTACTTC
few,TRBD2,TRBV19,TRBJ2-1,CASSPGLAGLENEQFF,TGTGCCAGTAGTCCGGGACTAGCGGGATTAGAGAATGAGCAGTTCTTC
many,NA,TRBV12-3/TRBV12-4,TRBJ1-1,CASSQGQQNTEAFF,TGCGCCAGCAGTCAGGGGCAGCAGAACACTGAAGCTTTCTTT
NA,TRBD2,TRBV6-2/TRBV6-3,TRBJ2-1,CASSPLPSSGSRYNEQFF,TGTGCCAGCAGCCCCCTACCCTCTAGCGGGAGTAGGTACAATGAGCAGTTCTTC
NA,TRBD2,TRBV9,TRBJ2-1,CASSEGTNPGNGQFF,TGTGCCAGCAGCGAGGGGACTAACCCCGGCAATGGGCAGTTCTTC
NA,NA,TRBV6-1,TRBJ1-1,CASGGYSLTEAFF,TGTGCCAGCGGAGGGTATTCCCTAACTGAAGCTTTCTTT
many,TRBD1,TRBV3-1,TRBJ1-1,CASSRMLQGPGNTEAFF,TGTGCCAGCAGCCGTATGTTACAGGGGCCGGGAAACACTGAAGCTTTCTTT
NA,NA,TRBV9,TRBJ1-5,CASSVGQFIDQPQHF,TGTGCCAGCAGCGTAGGACAGTTCATCGATCAGCCCCAGCATTTT
many,TRBD1,TRBV5-1,TRBJ2-1,CASSSGTGMGNEQFF,TGCGCCAGCAGCTCGGGGACAGGGATGGGCAATGAGCAGTTCTTC
NA,NA,TRBV2,TRBJ1-4,CASSEARKTTNEKLFF,TGTGCCAGCAGTGAAGCAAGAAAGACAACTAATGAAAAACTGTTTTTT
many,NA,TRBV13,TRBJ2-1,CASSLGWAEQFF,TGTGCCAGCAGCTTAGGCTGGGCGGAGCAGTTCTTC
NA,NA,TRBV7-9,TRBJ2-2,CASSFPRRANTGELFF,TGTGCCAGCAGCTTTCCCCGCAGGGCGAACACCGGGGAGCTGTTTTTT
many,TRBD1,TRBV2,TRBJ2-5,CASRRQGAPRETQYF,TGTGCCAGCAGGAGACAGGGGGCGCCCCGGGAGACCCAGTACTTC
NA,NA,TRBV15,TRBJ2-2,CATSRDKGSTGELFF,TGTGCCACCAGCAGAGATAAGGGGTCCACCGGGGAGCTGTTTTTT
NA,TRBD2,TRBV6-5,TRBJ2-1,CASSYGEAGFSEQFF,TGTGCCAGCAGTTACGGGGAAGCGGGATTCAGTGAGCAGTTCTTC
NA,NA,TRBV6-2/TRBV6-3,TRBJ2-7,CASSLGVGHEQYF,TGTGCCAGCAGTTTAGGGGTCGGCCACGAGCAGTACTTC
many,NA,TRBV11-2,TRBJ1-1,CASSFSGAGGHAEAFF,TGTGCCAGCAGCTTCTCAGGGGCGGGGGGACACGCTGAAGCTTTCTTT
NA,NA,TRBV7-6,TRBJ2-2,CASSRPGTYRGPNTGELFF,TGTGCCAGCAGCCGTCCCGGGACTTATAGGGGCCCCAACACCGGGGAGCTGTTTTTT
NA,NA,TRBV6-5,TRBJ2-7,CASSYLDQGKNEQYF,TGTGCCAGCAGTTACCTCGATCAGGGGAAAAACGAGCAGTACTTC
many,TRBD1,TRBV20-1,TRBJ2-2,CSAIGQGAGELFF,TGCAGTGCTATCGGACAGGGGGCCGGGGAGCTGTTTTTT
NA,NA,TRBV27,TRBJ1-5,CAPRDGRNQPQHF,TGTGCCCCGAGGGACGGCCGCAATCAGCCCCAGCATTTT
many,TRBD2,TRBV7-8,TRBJ2-7,CASSFSAAGNSYEQYF,TGTGCCAGCAGCTTCAGCGCAGCGGGGAACTCCTACGAGCAGTACTTC
NA,TRBD1,TRBV25-1,TRBJ1-2,CASGEGQVFYGYTF,TGTGCCAGCGGTGAAGGACAGGTCTTCTATGGCTACACCTTC
many,NA,TRBV7-3,TRBJ2-3,CASSLNPRGRTDTQYF,TGTGCCAGCAGCTTAAATCCAAGGGGCAGGACAGATACGCAGTATTTT
few,NA,TRBV12-3/TRBV12-4,TRBJ2-7,CASSFGLLLEQYF,TGTGCCAGCAGTTTCGGACTTCTCCTCGAGCAGTACTTC
few,NA,TRBV28,TRBJ1-5,CASSFESAQWPQHF,TGTGCCAGCAGTTTCGAGTCAGCCCAATGGCCCCAGCATTTT
many,NA,TRBV11-2,TRBJ1-3,CASSPSWQTVGNTIYF,TGTGCCAGCAGCCCAAGTTGGCAGACGGTGGGAAACACCATATATTTT
NA,TRBD2,TRBV18,TRBJ2-1,CASSRGTSENDEQFF,TGTGCCAGCTCCCGCGGGACTAGCGAAAACGATGAGCAGTTCTTC
many,TRBD2,TRBV20-1,TRBJ2-3,CSARDRAGAGDTQYF,TGCAGTGCTAGAGATCGAGCGGGAGCGGGAGATACGCAGTATTTT
NA,NA,TRBV5-1,TRBJ2-3,CASKAGGSTDTQYF,TGCGCCAGTAAAGCTGGAGGGAGCACAGATACGCAGTATTTT
many,TRBD1,TRBV28,TRBJ2-5,CASSVRDRVIGAQYF,TGTGCCAGCAGTGTCCGGGACAGGGTGATTGGGGCCCAGTACTTC
few,NA,TRBV6-1,TRBJ2-1,CASSEGGMIYNEQFF,TGTGCCAGCAGTGAAGGGGGGATGATATACAATGAGCAGTTCTTC
NA,TRBD1,TRBV24-1,TRBJ1-2,CATSAGQGGYTF,TGTGCCACCAGTGCGGGACAGGGCGGCTACACCTTC